The sequence of this TCR beta chain was determined in a study of breast tumors, draining lymph nodes, adjacent tissues. TCRdb analysed the multiplex PCR reads with MiXCR anew, one entry per CDR3 protein. The sample consists of approximately 200,000 distinct CDR3 sequences, 25% to 40% of them appearing once. The study's findings and limits: Tumor TCR diversity was below lymph nodes but above nontumor tissue. Luminal-like breast cancer showed significantly greater tumor-nontumor repertoire similarity than basal-like breast cancer did.

Points on this clonotype: Antigen unknown.

Breast cancer patients provided tissue from their axillary draining lymph nodes. CDR3 length equals 13 residues. V gave up 7 bases and J gave up 5 bases, with 17 bases separating them. Looked up from germline, CDR1 is DFQATT and CDR2 is SNEGSKA (reference sequence). This TCR came from a female donor with breast cancer. Some clones in this sample may be carry-over from other donors' samples. The chain combines TRBV20-1 with TRBJ1-1; D is perhaps TRBD1 (5 bases). Sequencing was carried out using axillary lymph node tissue. The CDR3 nucleotides are TGCAGTGGACGGGGCAGACGGCGGACTGAAGCTTTCTTT. This encodes CSGRGRRRTEAFF.